The sequence of this T cell receptor (beta chain) was determined in a study of regulatory T cells in long-lasting Graves disease. Study findings and constraints: There was favoring of TRBV28, TRBJ1-2 and TRBJ2-5 in persistent disease.

Time point denoted: persistent/refractory GD, antithyroid drugs over 5 years with positive TRAb. Generation of the TCR library employed RNA extracted from PBMCs. Staff drew about 8.9 milliliters of peripheral blood into EDTA tubes. Construction of the TCR beta libraries employed iRepertoire HTBI primers in conjunction with Arm-PCR of CDR3 regions. Via MiXCR, TCRdb re-called the multiplex PCR reads, giving one row per CDR3 protein. Of hundreds of thousands of distinct CDR3 sequences listed, 20% are singletons. V was pared by 1 base and J by 4 bases, with 10 bases between. The CDR3 contains 14 residues. The germline V gene has CDR1 MDHEN and CDR2 SYDVKM. At least ten counts were recorded for this clonotype. The target antigen is unknown.

The chain carries TRBV28 and TRBJ1-1; no firm D call. The receptor comes from a female donor with Graves disease. The sample here was peripheral blood mononuclear cells (PBMCs), taken when the disease was refractory, from a patient treated with antithyroid drugs. This CDR3 reads CASSLSGLSTEAFF. DNA of the CDR3: TGTGCCAGCAGTTTATCCGGATTAAGCACTGAAGCTTTCTTT.